The rows below give T cell receptor beta chains drawn from one sample of a study of T cells after yellow fever vaccination. A single record per CDR3 protein comes from TCRdb applying MiXCR to the 5' RACE reads. The repertoire includes about 260,000 distinct CDR3 sequences, roughly 5% of them detected once, and around 3.5% sits in the top ten. Sequenced material: CD4+ T cells sorted from PBMCs, taken on the day of the yellow fever booster vaccination. Receptor source: a man between 18 and 29 years old who received the YFV17D yellow fever vaccine. Each CDR3 is given with its conserved first and last residue. The D gene is left open where the match is weak. A clone size is listed for some rows: how often the clone was seen (once, few, many), or a class if it is expanded.

d_gene	abundance	v_gene	j_gene	CDR3nt	CDR3aa
NA	few	TRBV18	TRBJ1-2	TGTGCCAGCTCACCACCTTCAGGGGACGGCTATGGCTACACCTTC	CASSPPSGDGYGYTF
NA	few	TRBV5-1	TRBJ2-3	TGCGCCAGCAGCTTGGACTCCGGAGGGGGGGCCTACACAGATACGCAGTATTTT	CASSLDSGGGAYTDTQYF
NA	few	TRBV20-1	TRBJ1-1	TGCAGTGCTAGAGATCCAGGGCGCGCTGAAGCTTTCTTT	CSARDPGRAEAFF
NA	few	TRBV4-1	TRBJ2-3	TGCGCCAGCAGCCAAGGTTCCGCAGCTCCGGATACGCAGTATTTT	CASSQGSAAPDTQYF
TRBD2	NA	TRBV20-1	TRBJ2-6	TGCAGTGCTAGAAATTATAGCGGGACGGGCCGGGCCAACGTCCTGACTTTC	CSARNYSGTGRANVLTF
TRBD1	many	TRBV5-1	TRBJ1-1	TGCGCCAGTCAACAGGGGGCGACGAACACTGAAGCTTTCTTT	CASQQGATNTEAFF
TRBD1	NA	TRBV7-2	TRBJ1-1	TGTGCCAGCAGCTCGCCAGACAGGGCGGACACTGAAGCTTTCTTT	CASSSPDRADTEAFF
TRBD2	NA	TRBV4-3	TRBJ2-1	TGCGCCAGCAGCCAAGATATAGCGGGGGGGGTCTATGAGCAGTTCTTC	CASSQDIAGGVYEQFF
NA	NA	TRBV6-2/TRBV6-3	TRBJ2-1	TGTGCCAGCACCCAAATAGGAGAGAGCTCCTACAATGAGCAGTTCTTC	CASTQIGESSYNEQFF
TRBD1	NA	TRBV12-3/TRBV12-4	TRBJ1-2	TGTGCCAGCAGTCGGGACAGCTCTTTCTATGGCTACACCTTC	CASSRDSSFYGYTF
TRBD1	many	TRBV6-5	TRBJ1-4	TGTGCCAGCAGTTACTCGGACAGGCCGGGCGAAAAACTGTTTTTT	CASSYSDRPGEKLFF